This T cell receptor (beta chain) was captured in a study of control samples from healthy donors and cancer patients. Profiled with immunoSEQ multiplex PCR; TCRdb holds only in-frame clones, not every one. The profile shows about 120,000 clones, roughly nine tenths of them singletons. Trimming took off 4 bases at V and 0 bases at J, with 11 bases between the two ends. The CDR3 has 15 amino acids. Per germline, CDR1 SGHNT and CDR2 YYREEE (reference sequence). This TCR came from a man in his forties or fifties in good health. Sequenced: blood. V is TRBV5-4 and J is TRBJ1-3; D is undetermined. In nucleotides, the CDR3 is TGTGCCAGCAGCCAGGACCGCCTCTCTGGAAACACCATATATTTT. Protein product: CASSQDRLSGNTIYF.